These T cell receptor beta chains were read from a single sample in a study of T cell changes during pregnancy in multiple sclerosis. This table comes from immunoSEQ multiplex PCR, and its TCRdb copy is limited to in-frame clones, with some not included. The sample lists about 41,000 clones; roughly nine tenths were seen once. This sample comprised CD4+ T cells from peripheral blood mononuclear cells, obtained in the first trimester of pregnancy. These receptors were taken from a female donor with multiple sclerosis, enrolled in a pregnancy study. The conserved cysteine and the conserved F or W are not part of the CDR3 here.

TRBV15,ATSLYRGLLNTEAF
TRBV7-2,ASSLVLTGGGKNIQY
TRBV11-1,ASSLKRNTGELF
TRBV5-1,ASSLQAGNTGELF
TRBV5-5,ASSLTTSIFEQY
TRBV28,ASSLQGTGPQH
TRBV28,ASSQGRGFNEKLF
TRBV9,ASSWDGGSGNTIY
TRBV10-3,AIWDRGNYEQY
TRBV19,AAGNEKLF
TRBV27,ASSFLAGGYT
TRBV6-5,ASSRSRQGTEAF
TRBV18,ASSPLAGLDTGELF
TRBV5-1,ASRSGGPYEQY
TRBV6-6,ASSDRDRGGEKLF
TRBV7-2,ASSLTPGSMYNEQF
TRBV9,ASSVSPLPGAGNEQF
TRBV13,ASSSGTLAEKLF
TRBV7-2,ASSDWTGSGNTIY
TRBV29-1,SALNRVGMAEAF
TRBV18,ASSPDIGANVLT
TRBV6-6,ASSYLGLADHEQF
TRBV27,ASSLRLAGANTGELF
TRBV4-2,ASSQAGTSGSTGELF
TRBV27,ASSLLLAGGRPYNEQF
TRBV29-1,SARQGADTEAF
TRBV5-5,ASSLAETGGYYGYT
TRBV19,ASSIGGLADTGELF
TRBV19,ASRMDRGSNQPQH
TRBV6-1,ASSERGWGGAENQPQH
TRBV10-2,ASRTSEETQY